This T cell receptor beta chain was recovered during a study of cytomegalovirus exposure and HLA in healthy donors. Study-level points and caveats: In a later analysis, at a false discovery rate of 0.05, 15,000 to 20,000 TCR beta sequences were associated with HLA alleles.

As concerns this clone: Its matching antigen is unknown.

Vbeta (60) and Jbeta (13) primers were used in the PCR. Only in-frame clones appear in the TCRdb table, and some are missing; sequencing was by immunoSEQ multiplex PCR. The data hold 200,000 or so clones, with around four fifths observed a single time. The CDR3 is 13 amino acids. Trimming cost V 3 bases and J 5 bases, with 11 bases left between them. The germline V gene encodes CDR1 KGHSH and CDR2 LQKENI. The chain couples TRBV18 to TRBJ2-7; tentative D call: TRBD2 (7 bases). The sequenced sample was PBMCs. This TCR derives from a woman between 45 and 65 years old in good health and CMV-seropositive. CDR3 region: CASSPGRGDEQYF. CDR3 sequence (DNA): TGTGCCAGCTCACCGGGGAGGGGGGACGAGCAGTACTTC.